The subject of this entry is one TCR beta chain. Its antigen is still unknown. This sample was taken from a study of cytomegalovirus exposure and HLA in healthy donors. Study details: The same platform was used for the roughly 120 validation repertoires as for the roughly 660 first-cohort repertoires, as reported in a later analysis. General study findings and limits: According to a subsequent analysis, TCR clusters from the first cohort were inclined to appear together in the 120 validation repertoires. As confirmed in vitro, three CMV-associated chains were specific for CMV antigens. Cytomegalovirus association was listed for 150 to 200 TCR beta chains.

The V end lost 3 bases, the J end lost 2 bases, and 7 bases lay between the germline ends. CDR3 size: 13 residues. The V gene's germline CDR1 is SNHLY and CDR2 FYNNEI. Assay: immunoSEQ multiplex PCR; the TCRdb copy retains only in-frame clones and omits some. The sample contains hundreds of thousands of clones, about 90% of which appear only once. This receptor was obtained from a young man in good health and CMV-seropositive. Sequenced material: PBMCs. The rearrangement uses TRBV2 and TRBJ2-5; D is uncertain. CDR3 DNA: TGTGCCAGCAGTGAGACGAGGCAAGAGACCCAGTACTTC. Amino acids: CASSETRQETQYF.